The entry that follows covers one T cell receptor beta chain sequence. Its target is not known. This sample was taken from a study of cytomegalovirus exposure and HLA in healthy donors. The ends were cut back, 0 bases at V and 7 bases at J, with 14 bases in the middle. CDR1 SGHTS and CDR2 YDEGEE come from the germline V gene. The CDR3 is 15 amino acids. Repertoires were generated with immunoSEQ multiplex PCR, while TCRdb's copy carries only in-frame clones and drops some. Of under 200,000 clones in the sample, more than 80% are singletons; the top ten hold approximately 3%. General study points: The classifier, whose performance was assessed in both the original and validation cohorts, reportedly diagnosed cytomegalovirus status with high specificity and sensitivity.

Input material: PBMCs. The chain has TRBV5-8 and TRBJ1-5; D not resolved. The clonotype was recovered from a woman younger than 30 in good health and CMV-seropositive. As DNA, the CDR3 is TGTGCCAGCAGCTTGGATTTGCGAGAAGAGCAGCCCCAGCATTTT. Its translation is CASSLDLREEQPQHF.